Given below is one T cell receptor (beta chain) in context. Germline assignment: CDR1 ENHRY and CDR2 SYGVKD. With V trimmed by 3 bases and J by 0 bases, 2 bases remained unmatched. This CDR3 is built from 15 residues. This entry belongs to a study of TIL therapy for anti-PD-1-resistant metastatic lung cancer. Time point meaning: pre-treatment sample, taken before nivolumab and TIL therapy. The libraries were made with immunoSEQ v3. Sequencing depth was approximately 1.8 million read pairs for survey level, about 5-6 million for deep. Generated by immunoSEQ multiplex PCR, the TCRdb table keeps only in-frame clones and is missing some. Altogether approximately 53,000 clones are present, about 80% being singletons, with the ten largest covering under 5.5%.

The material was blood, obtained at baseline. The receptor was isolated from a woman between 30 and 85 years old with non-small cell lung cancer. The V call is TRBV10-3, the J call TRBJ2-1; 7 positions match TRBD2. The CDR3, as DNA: TGTGCCATCAGTGATGGCGGGAGCTCCTACAATGAGCAGTTCTTC. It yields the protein CAISDGGSSYNEQFF.